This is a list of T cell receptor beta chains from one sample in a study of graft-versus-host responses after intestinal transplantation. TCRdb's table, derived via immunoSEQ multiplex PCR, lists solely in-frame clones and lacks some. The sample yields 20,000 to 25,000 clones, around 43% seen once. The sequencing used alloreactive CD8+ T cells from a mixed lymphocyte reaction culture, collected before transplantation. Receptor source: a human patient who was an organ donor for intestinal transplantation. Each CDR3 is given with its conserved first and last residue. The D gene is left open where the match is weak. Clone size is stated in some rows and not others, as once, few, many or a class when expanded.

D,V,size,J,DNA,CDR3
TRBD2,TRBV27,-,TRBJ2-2,TGTGCCAGCAGTTTCCTGCTAGCGGGAGCCACCGGGGAGCTGTTTTTT,CASSFLLAGATGELFF
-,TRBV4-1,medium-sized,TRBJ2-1,TGCGCCAGCAGCCAAGCGGGGGATGAGCAGTTCTTC,CASSQAGDEQFF
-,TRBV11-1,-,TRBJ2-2,TGTGCCAGCAGCTTAGTCTTCCCCGGGGAGCTGTTTTTT,CASSLVFPGELFF
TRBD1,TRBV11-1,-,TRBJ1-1,TGTGCCAGCAGCTTAGTCCTGCAGGGGGCGGACACTGAAGCTTTCTTT,CASSLVLQGADTEAFF
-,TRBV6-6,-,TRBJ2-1,TGTGCCAGCAGTTACTCGGGGGCCTCCTACAATGAGCAGTTCTTC,CASSYSGASYNEQFF
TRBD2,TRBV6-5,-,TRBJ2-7,TGTGCCAGCAGTTGGACTAGCGGGAGAGGTGGGGAGCAGTACTTC,CASSWTSGRGGEQYF
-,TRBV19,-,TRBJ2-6,TGTGCCAGTAGTATAGATGGGGGCTCTGGGGCCAACGTCCTGACTTTC,CASSIDGGSGANVLTF
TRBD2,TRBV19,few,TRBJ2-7,TGTGCCAGTAGTTCTAGCGGGGGCTCCTACGAGCAGTACTTC,CASSSSGGSYEQYF
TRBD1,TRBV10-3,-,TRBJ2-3,TGTGCCATCAGTGAGTCGGGACAGGGGGCAGATACGCAGTATTTT,CAISESGQGADTQYF
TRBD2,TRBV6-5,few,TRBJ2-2,TGTGCCAGCAGTTCCAAGCGGGGCGCGAACACCGGGGAGCTGTTTTTT,CASSSKRGANTGELFF
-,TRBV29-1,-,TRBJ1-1,TGCAGCGTCTTAAGACGGACGAAAGCTTTCTTT,CSVLRRTKAFF
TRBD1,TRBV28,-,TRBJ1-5,TGTGCCAGCAGTTTAGCGGGGACAGGCAGCAATCAGCCCCAGCATTTT,CASSLAGTGSNQPQHF
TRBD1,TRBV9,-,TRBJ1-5,TGTGCCAGCAGCGTAGGATGCCGGGACAGGGGGCTACGGTCTAAGCTAGGGTCGGGACAGCCCCAGCATTTT,CASSVGCRDRGLRSKLGSGQPQHF
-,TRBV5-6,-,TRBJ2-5,TGTGCCAGCAGCTTGACAGGGGAGACCCAGTACTTC,CASSLTGETQYF
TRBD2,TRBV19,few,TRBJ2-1,TGTGCCAGTAGTATGGGGGGGAGCTCCTACAATGAGCAGTTCTTC,CASSMGGSSYNEQFF
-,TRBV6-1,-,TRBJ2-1,TGTGCCAGCAGCATCGCGTGGACAGCCCCTCATGAGCAGTTCTTC,CASSIAWTAPHEQFF
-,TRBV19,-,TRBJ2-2,TGTGCCACCCGGATGCAGGGCGACACCGGGGAGCTGTTTTTT,CATRMQGDTGELFF
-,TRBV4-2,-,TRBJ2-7,TGTGCCAGCAGCCAAGATCCTGTCTACGAGCAGTACTTC,CASSQDPVYEQYF
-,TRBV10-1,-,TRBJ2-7,TGCGCCAGCCGCGGGGTCTCCTACGAGCAGTACTTC,CASRGVSYEQYF
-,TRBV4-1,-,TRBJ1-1,TGCGCCAGCAGCCTCATACATTGGCGCACTCTGATGAACACTGAAGCTTTCTTT,CASSLIHWRTLMNTEAFF
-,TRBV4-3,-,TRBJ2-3,TGCGCCAGCAGCCAAGGAAGGACAGATACGCAGTATTTT,CASSQGRTDTQYF
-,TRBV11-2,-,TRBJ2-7,TGTGCCAGCAGATCTGGACAGTCCTACGAGCAGTACTTC,CASRSGQSYEQYF
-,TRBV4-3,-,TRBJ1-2,TGCGCCAGCAGCCCGGGACATAACTATGGCTACACCTTC,CASSPGHNYGYTF
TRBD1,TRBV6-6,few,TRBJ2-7,TGTGCCAGCAGCGATAGGACAGGGGGCTCCTACGAGCAGTACTTC,CASSDRTGGSYEQYF
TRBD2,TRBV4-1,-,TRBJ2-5,TGCGCCAGCAGCCGCGTCCGACTAGCGGGAGAAGAGACCCAGTACTTC,CASSRVRLAGEETQYF
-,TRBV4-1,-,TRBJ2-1,TGCGCCAGCAGCCAAGATTCCCCGTGGAACTACAATGAGCAGTTCTTC,CASSQDSPWNYNEQFF
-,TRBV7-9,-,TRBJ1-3,TGTGCCAGCAGCGGAAGGACACGAGTAACCGGAACAATTGGAAACACCATATATTTT,CASSGRTRVTGTIGNTIYF